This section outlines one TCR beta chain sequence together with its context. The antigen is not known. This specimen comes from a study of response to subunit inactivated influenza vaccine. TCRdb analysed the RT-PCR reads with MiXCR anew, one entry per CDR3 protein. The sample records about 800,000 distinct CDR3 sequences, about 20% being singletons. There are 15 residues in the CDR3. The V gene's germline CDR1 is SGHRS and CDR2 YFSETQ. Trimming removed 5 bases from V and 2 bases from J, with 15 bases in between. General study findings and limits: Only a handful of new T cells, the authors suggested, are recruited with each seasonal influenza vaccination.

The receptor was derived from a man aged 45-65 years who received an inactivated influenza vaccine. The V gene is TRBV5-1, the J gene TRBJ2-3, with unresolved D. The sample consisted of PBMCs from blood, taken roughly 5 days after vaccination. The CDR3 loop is CASRQPSYNTDTQYF. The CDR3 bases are TGCGCCAGCAGACAACCTAGTTATAACACAGATACGCAGTATTTT. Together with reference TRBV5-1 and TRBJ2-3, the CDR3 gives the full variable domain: KAGVTQTPRYLIKTRGQQVTLSCSPISGHRSVSWYQQTPGQGLQFLFEYFSETQRNKGNFPGRFSGRQFSNSRSEMNVSTLELGDSALYLCASRQPSYNTDTQYFGPGTRLTVL.